Each of the 24 T cell receptor beta chains below was sequenced from the same sample in a study of response to subunit inactivated influenza vaccine. TCRdb used MiXCR to reprocess the RT-PCR reads, holding one entry per CDR3 protein. Found here are about 700,000 distinct CDR3 sequences, approximately 15% of them singletons; the top ten hold 5.5% to 8%. The sequences come from PBMCs from blood, collected approximately 15 days before vaccination. The receptors come from a man in his forties or fifties who received an inactivated influenza vaccine.

This clonotype was seen repeatedly, ten times or more. The rearrangement links TRBV11-1 to TRBJ2-2, with D perhaps matching TRBD1 (6 bases). CDR3 length equals 18 residues. Germline CDR1 and CDR2: SGHAT and FQDESV (reference sequence). V dropped 2 bases and J dropped 4 bases, with 20 bases sitting between them. The CDR3 sequence is CASSLRDIRGVGTGELFF. The CDR3 bases are TGTGCCAGCAGCTTACGGGACATCCGAGGGGTGGGCACCGGGGAGCTGTTTTTT.

The chain joins TRBV6-9 to TRBJ1-1; no firm D call. The CDR3 is made up of 16 amino acids. In germline, CDR1 is MNHGY, CDR2 SVAAGI. V was clipped by 2 bases and J by 0 bases, with 13 bases between them. CDR3 sequence: CASSYPLGILNTEAFF. CDR3 nucleotides: TGTGCCAGCAGTTATCCCTTGGGGATCCTGAACACTGAAGCTTTCTTT.

This clonotype was observed a few times. CDR3 DNA sequence: TGTGCCAGCAGTCCCACAGAAGATCAGCCCCAGCATTTT. This sequence encodes CASSPTEDQPQHF. The V call is TRBV2, the J call TRBJ1-5; the D is unclear. V shed 5 bases and J shed 5 bases, with 10 bases lying between them. Germline V lookup: CDR1 SNHLY, CDR2 FYNNEI. The CDR3 consists of 13 residues. The entire variable domain, with the rest obtained from reference TRBV2 and TRBJ1-5, is as follows: EPEVTQTPSHQVTQMGQEVILRCVPISNHLYFYWYRQILGQKVEFLVSFYNNEISEKSEIFDDQFSVERPDGSNFTLKIRSTKLEDSAMYFCASSPTEDQPQHFGDGTRLSIL.

This clonotype was counted only a few times. The gene calls are TRBV5-6 and TRBJ2-2; 10 bases map to TRBD2. Germline V gene lookup returns CDR1 SGHDT and CDR2 YYEEEE. V gave up 4 bases and J gave up 2 bases; unmatched junction bases: 8. CDR3 size: 17 residues. The CDR3 coding sequence is TGTGCCAGCAGCGTAAGGACTAGCGGAAAAAACACCGGGGAGCTGTTTTTT. Translated: CASSVRTSGKNTGELFF. Full variable domain (outside the CDR3, taken from reference TRBV5-6 and TRBJ2-2): DAGVTQSPTHLIKTRGQQVTLRCSPKSGHDTVSWYQQALGQGPQFIFQYYEEEERQRGNFPDRFSGHQFPNYSSELNVNALLLGDSALYLCASSVRTSGKNTGELFFGEGSRLTVL.

The rearrangement uses TRBV12-3 or TRBV12-4 and TRBJ1-5; D uncertain. V dropped 7 bases and J dropped 0 bases, with 4 bases sitting between them. The CDR3 runs to 12 residues. CDR3 nucleotides: TGTGCCAGCACGTTTAGCAATCAGCCCCAGCATTTT. Protein: CASTFSNQPQHF.

This chain joins TRBV20-1 and TRBJ1-5; a possible D gene is TRBD1 (6 bases). This CDR3 is 15 amino acids long. Germline V gene lookup returns CDR1 DFQATT and CDR2 SNEGSKA (reference sequence). Between the trimmed V and J ends, which lost 7 bases and 3 bases, there was a span of 19 bases. The CDR3 coding sequence is TGCAGTGTCACACCACCAACAGGGTTCAATCAGCCCCAGCATTTT. It codes for CSVTPPTGFNQPQHF.

This clonotype was seen only a few times. V and J are TRBV5-1 and TRBJ2-1, with D tentatively TRBD2 (7 bases). The CDR3 totals 13 residues. Trimming shortened V by 2 bases and J by 9 bases, and 12 bases separated the two germline ends. CDR1 and CDR2 (germline): SGHRS, YFSETQ. The CDR3 DNA reads TGCGCCAGCAGCTTAACCGGGGGGCGTGAGCAGTTCTTC. Protein sequence: CASSLTGGREQFF.

The chain uses TRBV5-1 and TRBJ2-7, with unresolved D. Germline V gene data show CDR1 as SGHRS and CDR2 as YFSETQ. The V end lost 5 bases, the J end lost 4 bases, and 7 bases lay between the germline ends. The CDR3 covers 11 residues. The CDR3 protein is CASRDPYEQYF. CDR3 bases: TGCGCCAGCAGGGATCCTTACGAGCAGTACTTC.

V and J are TRBV4-3 and TRBJ1-6; D uncertain. This CDR3 region has 18 residues. CDR1 is LGHNA and CDR2 is YSLEER in the germline V gene. Trimming stripped 0 bases from V and 4 bases from J, with 16 bases between. CDR3 amino acids: CASSQDIIRERYNSPLHF. CDR3 DNA sequence: TGCGCCAGCAGCCAAGATATTATAAGGGAGAGGTATAATTCACCCCTCCACTTT.

The chain links TRBV7-2 to TRBJ2-5, with D possibly being TRBD2 (5 bases). V was shortened by 1 base and J by 4 bases, with 13 bases between the two germline ends. The CDR3 length is 15 residues. Germline V gives CDR1 SGHTA, CDR2 FQGNSA. DNA of the CDR3: TGTGCCAGCAGCTTAGTGACGGGGATGGGAGAGACCCAGTACTTC. Residues: CASSLVTGMGETQYF.

A few counts support this clonotype. The V call is TRBV29-1, the J call TRBJ1-1; TRBD1 matches 7 bases. V was clipped by 5 bases and J by 7 bases; unmatched bases: 10. The CDR3 is 13 residues long. Germline V gene sequence: CDR1 SQVTM, CDR2 ANQGSEA. The CDR3: CSVLERTGSEAFF. CDR3 sequence (DNA): TGCAGCGTTTTAGAACGGACAGGCAGTGAAGCTTTCTTT.

This clonotype showed up many times. The chain recombines TRBV12-3 or TRBV12-4 with TRBJ1-1, with D unclear. The CDR3 spans 12 residues. Trimming left V 3 bases short and J 4 bases short, with 6 bases between. CDR3 in DNA: TGTGCCAGCAGTTTTTGGGGCACTGAAGCTTTCTTT. Protein sequence: CASSFWGTEAFF.

This clonotype was picked up a small number of times. The chain links TRBV25-1 to TRBJ2-7; 8 nucleotides line up with TRBD1. The CDR3 extends over 15 amino acids. From germline, CDR1 is MGHDK and CDR2 SYGVNS. The J segment lost 3 bases and the V segment lost 7 bases, leaving 11 bases of the junction unmatched. CDR3 bases: TGTGCCAGCACCCCCGGACAGGGAAATTACTACGAGCAGTACTTC. This codes for CASTPGQGNYYEQYF.

The chain employs TRBV18 and TRBJ1-1; possibly TRBD1 for D (5 bases). CDR3 size: 14 residues. V gave up 6 bases and J gave up 2 bases, with 13 bases separating them. The germline gives CDR1 KGHSH, CDR2 LQKENI. The CDR3 coding sequence is TGTGCCAGCTCTCTCGACAGTATAAACACTGAAGCTTTCTTT. It encodes CASSLDSINTEAFF.

This chain connects TRBV9 to TRBJ2-1; 10 nucleotides agree with TRBD2. Trimming took 3 bases from V and 8 from J; bases not matched to a gene: 2. The CDR3 length is 13 residues. Germline lookup yields CDR1 SGDLS and CDR2 YYNGEE. CDR3 sequence reads: CASSGGLAHEQFF. CDR3 in DNA: TGTGCCAGCAGCGGGGGACTAGCGCATGAGCAGTTCTTC.

This clonotype has a count of ten or more. The chain uses TRBV12-3 or TRBV12-4 and TRBJ2-3, with a possible D match to TRBD2 (5 bases). V was shortened by 0 bases and J by 2 bases, with 12 bases between the two germline ends. This CDR3 comprises 16 residues. In DNA, the CDR3 is TGTGCCAGCAGTTTAGCTGGATCGGGGTCCACAGATACGCAGTATTTT. Amino acids: CASSLAGSGSTDTQYF.

The table lists this clonotype with a few counts. The chain is built from TRBV6-2 or TRBV6-3 and TRBJ2-3; 9 positions agree with TRBD1. Germline CDR1 and CDR2: MNHEY and SVGEGT. The junction had 8 bases not matched to a gene; V was cut back by 4 bases and J by 6 bases. This CDR3 is built from 15 residues. CDR3 DNA: TGTGCCAGCAGTTCCAACAGGGGGCGGTTGGATACGCAGTATTTT. Residues: CASSSNRGRLDTQYF.

A few counts support this clonotype. The V call is TRBV15, the J call TRBJ1-5, with 10 bases matching TRBD1. Germline-derived CDR1 and CDR2 are LNHNV and YYDKDF (reference sequence). CDR3 length: 15 residues. The ends lost 7 bases at V and 4 bases at J; junction bases unmatched: 7. In DNA form, the CDR3 reads TGTGCCACCACCCCGGAGGGACAGGGGAATCAGCCCCAGCATTTT. It translates to CATTPEGQGNQPQHF.

This clonotype was seen a few times. V gene TRBV6-2 or TRBV6-3 combines with J gene TRBJ2-7; 8 bases match TRBD1. The CDR3 has 19 amino acids. CDR1 is MNHEY, CDR2 SVGEGT, per germline. The junction had 17 bases not matched to a gene; V was cut back by 0 bases and J by 4 bases. The CDR3 here is CASSYSLRQGNNHQYEQYF. Written as DNA, the CDR3 is TGTGCCAGCAGTTACTCCCTTAGACAGGGGAATAACCACCAATACGAGCAGTACTTC.

There are a few counts of this clonotype. V and J are TRBV5-6 and TRBJ2-6; D remains unclear. CDR1 is SGHDT and CDR2 is YYEEEE in the germline V gene. CDR3 length: 16 amino acids. The V end was cut by 4 bases, the J end by 0 bases, with 11 bases between. In nucleotides, the CDR3 is TGTGCCAGCAGCGGTGGATGGGACTCTGGGGCCAACGTCCTGACTTTC. Protein sequence: CASSGGWDSGANVLTF.

This clonotype was seen more than once but under ten times. The chain recombines TRBV6-5 with TRBJ2-3; perhaps TRBD1 as D (6 bases). The V gene lost 2 bases and the J gene lost 4 bases, with 10 bases spanning the gap. The CDR3 length is 14 residues. CDR1 MNHEY and CDR2 SVGAGI come from the germline V gene. The CDR3 sequence: CASSYLRGPDTQYF. CDR3 bases: TGTGCCAGCAGTTACCTCAGGGGCCCAGATACGCAGTATTTT.

V usage is TRBV11-1 and J usage is TRBJ2-5, with 11 bases identical to TRBD2. This CDR3 comprises 18 residues. In germline, CDR1 is SGHAT, CDR2 FQDESV (reference sequence). Trimming removed 3 bases from V and 5 bases from J; junction bases left unmatched: 14. The CDR3 DNA follows: TGTGCCAGCAGCTTCCCGGGACTAGCGGAGATTGAGATGGAGACCCAGTACTTC. As protein: CASSFPGLAEIEMETQYF.

V is TRBV29-1 and J is TRBJ1-5; TRBD1 might be the D (5 bases). Trimming removed 4 bases from V and 3 bases from J, with 10 bases in between. This CDR3 comprises 13 residues. Looked up from germline, CDR1 is SQVTM and CDR2 is ANQGSEA. The DNA of the CDR3 is TGCAGCGTTGTGGACACCCCCAATCAGCCCCAGCATTTT. Translated: CSVVDTPNQPQHF.

The chain has TRBV20-1 and TRBJ2-1; 15 bases fit TRBD2. J gave up 16 bases and V 4 bases, and 11 bases lay outside the gene matches. CDR1 and CDR2 from the germline V gene are DFQATT and SNEGSKA (reference sequence). The CDR3 length is 14 residues. CDR3: CSATRTSGGALHFF. The CDR3 DNA reads as TGCAGTGCTACCCGGACTAGCGGGGGGGCCCTCCATTTCTTC.